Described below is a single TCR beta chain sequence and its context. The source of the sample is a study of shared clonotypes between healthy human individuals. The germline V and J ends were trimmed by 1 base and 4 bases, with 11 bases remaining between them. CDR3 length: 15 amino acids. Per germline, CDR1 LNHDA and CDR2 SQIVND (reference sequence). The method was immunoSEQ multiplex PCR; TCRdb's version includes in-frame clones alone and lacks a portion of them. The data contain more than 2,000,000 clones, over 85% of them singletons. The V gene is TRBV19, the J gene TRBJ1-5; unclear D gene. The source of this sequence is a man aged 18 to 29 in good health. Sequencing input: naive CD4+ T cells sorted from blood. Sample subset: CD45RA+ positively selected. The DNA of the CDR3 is TGTGCCAGTAGTATAGTTATCGGGGTGAATCAGCCCCAGCATTTT. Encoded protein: CASSIVIGVNQPQHF.